Listed here are 3 T cell receptor beta chains from one sample, sequenced in a study of radiotherapy plus CTLA-4 blockade in lung cancer. Repertoires were generated with immunoSEQ multiplex PCR, while TCRdb's copy carries only in-frame clones and drops some. In the table there are tens of thousands of clones, more than 75% of which are singletons. This sample comprised peripheral blood, obtained from a patient treated with radiotherapy plus ipilimumab. The receptors shown here come from a human donor with non-small cell lung cancer who had a partial response to radiotherapy plus ipilimumab.

The V gene is TRBV19, the J gene TRBJ2-3; the match to TRBD2 covers 10 bases. This CDR3 region has 15 residues. The junction had 2 bases not matched to a gene; V was cut back by 4 bases and J by 1 base. Germline-derived CDR1 and CDR2 are LNHDA and SQIVND (reference sequence). This chain's CDR3 is CASSRTSGRTDTQYF. The CDR3 bases are TGTGCCAGTAGTAGGACTAGCGGCCGCACAGATACGCAGTATTTT.

This rearrangement joins TRBV30 to TRBJ2-5; 8 nucleotides line up with TRBD1. This CDR3 has 17 residues. The germline V gene has CDR1 GTSNPN and CDR2 SVGIG (reference sequence). The trim removed 6 bases at V and 0 bases at J, leaving 15 bases unmatched. CDR3 protein: CACSLTTGATYQETQYF. Here the CDR3 DNA reads TGTGCCTGCAGCCTAACGACAGGGGCCACGTACCAAGAGACCCAGTACTTC.

The chain is built from TRBV14 and TRBJ2-1; 7 bases match TRBD1. Per the germline V gene, CDR1 is SGHDN and CDR2 is FVKESK. This CDR3 has 16 amino acids. V lost 3 bases to trimming and J lost 6 bases; unmatched junction nucleotides: 11. CDR3 sequence (DNA): TGTGCCAGCAGCCAGGTATACAGGGGACCAGGCAATGAGCAGTTCTTC. This translates into CASSQVYRGPGNEQFF. Full variable domain (rest looked up from reference TRBV14 and TRBJ2-1): EAGVTQFPSHSVIEKGQTVTLRCDPISGHDNLYWYRRVMGKEIKFLLHFVKESKQDESGMPNNRFLAERTGGTYSTLKVQPAELEDSGVYFCASSQVYRGPGNEQFFGPGTRLTVL.